These 32 T cell receptor beta chains came from one sample sequenced in a study of blood T cells in healthy people across ages. A sample-barcoded 5' primer and a J-beta primer mix were used in a second PCR of about 7 to 12 cycles. Each CDR3 protein gets one entry after TCRdb re-called the 5' RACE reads with MiXCR. Of hundreds of thousands of distinct CDR3 sequences listed, roughly 50% are singletons. Sequenced: blood. The receptors shown here come from a woman aged 60 to 75 in good health.

In regard to this clonotype: Given a much more abundant clone one base away, this may be a read error. The genes are TRBV9 and TRBJ2-7, with 9 positions matching TRBD1. The CDR3 is made up of 14 amino acids. Germline loops: CDR1 SGDLS, CDR2 YYNGEE. V dropped 3 bases and J dropped 2; count of bases not matched to a gene: 3. The CDR3 sequence is CASSARQGAYEQYF. The CDR3 region has the DNA TGTGCCAGCAGCGCCCGACAGGGGGCCTACGAGCAGTACTTC.

This clonotype came up a few times. This chain links TRBV7-2 with TRBJ2-1; D may be TRBD2 (6 bases). Germline V lookup: CDR1 SGHTA, CDR2 FQGNSA. The CDR3 runs 13 residues. Trimming removed 4 bases at V and 6 bases at J, with 10 bases between. For the CDR3, the DNA is TGTGCCAGCAGCTACCTCGGGGGCAATGAGCAGTTCTTC. Translation gives CASSYLGGNEQFF.

This clonotype turned up a few times. The V call is TRBV20-1, the J call TRBJ2-4; D may be TRBD1 (6 bases). Germline assignment: CDR1 DFQATT and CDR2 SNEGSKA (reference sequence). There are 15 residues in the CDR3. V lost 1 base and J 13 bases, leaving 23 bases between the germline ends. CDR3 coding DNA: TGCAGTGCTAGAGGCCAGGACAGAGTCTTTAACTGGCAGTACTTC. Encoded protein: CSARGQDRVFNWQYF.

The rearrangement links TRBV12-3 or TRBV12-4 to TRBJ2-4; D unclear. The closer fit of TRBJ2-7 to the DNA end suggests the J call may be wrong. This CDR3 has 13 amino acids. This CDR3 reads CASSLVVPYEQYF. The CDR3 DNA reads as TGTGCCAGCAGTTTAGTAGTCCCGTACGAGCAGTACTTC.

V usage is TRBV7-2 and J usage is TRBJ2-1, with 7 bases that match TRBD1. This CDR3 has 14 amino acids. Germline-derived CDR1 and CDR2 are SGHTA and FQGNSA. The trim removed 5 bases at V and 4 bases at J, leaving 5 bases unmatched. The DNA for the CDR3 is TGTGCCAGCAGCACAGGACAGGTATACAATGAGCAGTTCTTC. Residues: CASSTGQVYNEQFF.

This rearrangement joins TRBV6-6 to TRBJ2-3; 7 nucleotides align to TRBD1. The germline V gene encodes CDR1 MNHNY and CDR2 SVGAGI (reference sequence). J gave up 0 bases and V 2 bases, and 5 bases lay outside the gene matches. The CDR3 is 16 amino acids. The CDR3, as DNA: TGTGCCAGCAGTTACCCCAAGGGACAGAGCACAGATACGCAGTATTTT. Translation: CASSYPKGQSTDTQYF.

The V call is TRBV5-1, the J call TRBJ2-3; 10 nucleotides agree with TRBD2. Trimming took 4 bases from V and 2 from J; bases not matched to a gene: 7. The germline gives CDR1 SGHRS, CDR2 YFSETQ. The CDR3 is 16 amino acids. The CDR3 spells CASSDGLAAHTDTQYF. CDR3 nucleotides: TGCGCCAGCAGCGACGGACTAGCGGCACACACAGATACGCAGTATTTT.

This clonotype was found a few times. The chain joins TRBV5-1 to TRBJ2-3, with D possibly being TRBD1 or TRBD2 (5 bases each). The CDR3 contains 15 residues. V was trimmed by 4 bases and J by 1 base, leaving 13 bases between them. The germline gives CDR1 SGHRS, CDR2 YFSETQ. CDR3 bases: TGCGCCAGCAGCACCCGGGACGGAGGCACAGATACGCAGTATTTT. Its translation: CASSTRDGGTDTQYF.

The CDR3 region is CASSPVVVGSEQYF. Here the CDR3 DNA reads TGTGCCAGCTCACCAGTGGTAGTGGGAAGCGAGCAGTACTTC. The genes are TRBV18 and TRBJ2-4; D unresolved. The better agreement between TRBJ2-7 and the DNA end casts doubt on the J call. CDR1 and CDR2 (germline): KGHSH, LQKENI. This CDR3 is built from 14 residues.

This clonotype has just a few counts. The gene calls are TRBV3-1 and TRBJ1-2; D gene uncertain. Between the trimmed V and J ends, which lost 1 base and 0 bases, there was a span of 9 bases. CDR3 size: 15 residues. Germline-derived CDR1 and CDR2 are LGHDT and YNNKEL (reference sequence). The CDR3 nucleotides read TGTGCCAGCAGCCAAGGAGGCAGAGCTAACTATGGCTACACCTTC. Protein sequence: CASSQGGRANYGYTF.

The chain joins TRBV3-1 to TRBJ2-1; D possibly uses TRBD1 or TRBD2 (5 bases each). The CDR3 spans 14 residues. Deletions cut 5 bases from V and 6 bases from J, with 14 bases between. Germline V gene data show CDR1 as LGHDT and CDR2 as YNNKEL (reference sequence). The CDR3, as DNA: TGTGCCAGCAGCACGGGACCATCGGGCAATGAGCAGTTCTTC. Translated, it gives CASSTGPSGNEQFF.

The chain recombines TRBV7-8 with TRBJ2-7; 7 bases map to TRBD2. The length of the CDR3 is 14 residues. Germline V gene lookup returns CDR1 SGHVS and CDR2 FQNEAQ. V was clipped by 6 bases and J by 2 bases; unmatched bases: 7. The CDR3 bases are TGTGCCAGCAGACGAGCGGGACTCACCTACGAGCAGTACTTC. Its protein product is CASRRAGLTYEQYF.

The sample holds many counts of this clonotype. This chain joins TRBV7-2 and TRBJ2-5; D possibly corresponds to TRBD2 (7 bases). The V and J ends lost 5 bases and 4 bases respectively, with 14 bases between them. CDR1 SGHTA and CDR2 FQGNSA come from the germline V gene. This CDR3 has 14 amino acids. CDR3 protein: CASSPVGGRETQYF. The CDR3 DNA follows: TGTGCCAGCAGCCCAGTCGGGGGGCGAGAGACCCAGTACTTC.

V is TRBV4-2 and J is TRBJ2-2, with unresolved D. Trimming removed 4 bases at V and 7 bases at J, with 16 bases between. The CDR3 has 15 residues. The germline CDR1 and CDR2 sequences are LGHNA and YNFKEQ. The CDR3 DNA follows: TGTGCCAGCAGCCTGATCGGGTCGCGAGGCGGGGAGCTGTTTTTT. It encodes CASSLIGSRGGELFF.

Regarding this clonotype: The junction shows a germline mismatch at one end, possibly a read error. V gene TRBV20-1 combines with J gene TRBJ2-2, with a possible D match to TRBD2 (6 bases). CDR1 is DFQATT, CDR2 SNEGSKA, per germline (reference sequence). This CDR3 comprises 13 residues. CDR3 in DNA: TGCAGTGCCACGGGAGTCGTCACCGGGGAGCCGTTTTTT. It yields the protein CSATGVVTGEPFF.

The chain employs TRBV5-4 and TRBJ2-1; D perhaps matches TRBD2 (5 bases). Per germline, CDR1 SGHNT and CDR2 YYREEE (reference sequence). V lost 4 bases and J lost 0, with 11 bases in between. The length of the CDR3 is 15 residues. The CDR3 sequence: CASSETADSYNEQFF. The DNA for the CDR3 is TGTGCCAGCAGCGAAACAGCGGACTCCTACAATGAGCAGTTCTTC.

This clonotype appeared a single time. One junction end does not reproduce the germline sequence, and a read error may be involved. The chain has TRBV7-9 and TRBJ2-5; D ambiguous. The DNA end is more similar to TRBJ2-7, so the J call may be wrong. Looked up from germline, CDR1 is SEHNR and CDR2 is FQNEAQ (reference sequence). The CDR3 contains 13 residues. The CDR3: CAGSLGLRFEQYF. Written as DNA, the CDR3 is TGTGCCGGCAGCTTAGGCCTGAGGTTCGAGCAGTACTTC.

In its sample, this clonotype was seen once. The germline gene is not matched at one end of the junction; a read error may be the cause. The V and J genes are TRBV27 and TRBJ2-2, with 13 nucleotides matching TRBD2. Germline assignment: CDR1 MNHEY and CDR2 SMNVEV (reference sequence). CDR3 length: 16 amino acids. CDR3 in amino acids: CTSSPRTSGSTGELFF. The CDR3 coding sequence is TGTACCAGCAGTCCCCGGACTAGCGGGAGCACCGGGGAGCTGTTTTTT.

V is TRBV20-1 and J is TRBJ1-5; D may be TRBD1 (5 bases). CDR1 and CDR2 from the germline V gene are DFQATT and SNEGSKA (reference sequence). CDR3 length: 14 amino acids. With 2 bases removed from V and 4 bases from J, the gap between germline ends came to 12 bases. CDR3 sequence (DNA): TGCAGTGCTAGACCGGGCAGGGTGAATCAGCCCCAGCATTTT. Translation gives CSARPGRVNQPQHF.

A word on this clonotype: A much bigger clone sits one base away, suggesting this may be a read error. The chain combines TRBV20-1 with TRBJ2-5; unclear D gene. V lost 6 bases and J lost 2, with 7 bases in between. Germline values: CDR1 DFQATT, CDR2 SNEGSKA (reference sequence). The length of the CDR3 is 11 residues. The CDR3 region is CSAWAQETQYF. CDR3 sequence (DNA): TGCAGTGCCTGGGCTCAAGAGACCCAGTACTTC.

This clonotype was counted many times. The chain uses TRBV29-1 and TRBJ2-5, with D unclear. The germline CDR1 and CDR2 sequences are SQVTM and ANQGSEA. Between the trimmed V and J ends, which lost 2 bases and 2 bases, there was a span of 9 bases. This CDR3 is built from 13 residues. CDR3 sequence reads: CSVEKQIQETQYF. The CDR3 DNA reads as TGCAGCGTTGAAAAACAAATTCAAGAGACCCAGTACTTC.

This chain links TRBV5-1 with TRBJ1-3; D not resolved. V dropped 0 bases and J dropped 1 base, with 11 bases sitting between them. Germline loops: CDR1 SGHRS, CDR2 YFSETQ. The CDR3 has 16 residues. The CDR3 reads CASSLGPVDSGNTIYF. CDR3 in DNA: TGCGCCAGCAGCTTGGGGCCTGTGGATTCTGGAAACACCATATATTTT.

This clonotype was seen a handful of times. The chain joins TRBV5-1 to TRBJ2-7; tentative D call: TRBD2 (6 bases). The CDR3 consists of 14 residues. V was trimmed by 2 bases and J by 5 bases, leaving 14 bases between them. CDR1 and CDR2 from the germline V gene are SGHRS and YFSETQ. CDR3 sequence reads: CASSFSGGTNEQYF. The CDR3 DNA reads as TGCGCCAGCAGCTTTTCCGGGGGAACCAACGAGCAGTACTTC.

This sequence joins TRBV3-1 and TRBJ2-7; TRBD2 matches at 10 bases. CDR3 length equals 16 residues. After removal of 9 bases from V and 7 bases from J, the junction contained 18 bases not matched to a gene. Germline CDR1 reads LGHDT; CDR2 reads YNNKEL (reference sequence). CDR3 residues: CARDMGPAGGPREQYF. Written as DNA, the CDR3 is TGTGCCAGAGATATGGGACCAGCGGGAGGGCCCCGTGAGCAGTACTTC.

The gene calls are TRBV12-3 or TRBV12-4 and TRBJ2-3, with D unclear. This CDR3 is 13 amino acids long. Trimming pared 4 bases from V and 6 bases from J, leaving 11 bases between. Written as DNA, the CDR3 is TGTGCCAGCAGTTGTGATCGTCGCGATACGCAGTATTTT. It specifies CASSCDRRDTQYF.

On this clonotype itself: One end of the junction fails to match germline, which may point to a read error. The rearrangement joins TRBV7-9 to TRBJ2-5, with D maybe TRBD1 (6 bases). Germline V gene sequence: CDR1 SEHNR, CDR2 FQNEAQ (reference sequence). The CDR3 extends over 16 amino acids. CDR3 loop: CASGLTGSGQGTTQYF. The DNA of the CDR3 is TGTGCCAGCGGCTTAACTGGATCGGGACAAGGGACGACCCAGTACTTC.

This clonotype was counted only a few times. CDR3 protein: CASIPPERGYQETQYF. CDR3 nucleotide sequence: TGTGCCAGCATCCCCCCGGAGCGGGGGTACCAAGAGACCCAGTACTTC. V is TRBV7-8 and J is TRBJ2-5; 8 nucleotides match TRBD2. The trim removed 7 bases at V and 0 bases at J, leaving 10 bases unmatched. This CDR3 contains 16 residues. The V gene's germline CDR1 is SGHVS and CDR2 FQNEAQ.

V is TRBV29-1 and J is TRBJ1-1; no clear D. V lost 7 bases and J 6 bases, leaving 9 bases between the germline ends. CDR1 is SQVTM and CDR2 is ANQGSEA in the germline V gene. This CDR3 is 10 amino acids long. In DNA, the CDR3 is TGCAGCGGGGGTGGGGCTGAAGCTTTCTTT. This codes for CSGGGAEAFF.

This chain's CDR3 is CASSPRVAEYNEQFF. As DNA, the CDR3 is TGCGCCAGCAGCCCCCGGGTAGCGGAATACAATGAGCAGTTCTTC. The genes are TRBV5-1 and TRBJ2-1, with a weak D call TRBD2 (6 bases). Trimming removed 4 bases from V and 4 bases from J, with 15 bases in between. Germline V gene sequence: CDR1 SGHRS, CDR2 YFSETQ. The CDR3 has 15 residues.

This clonotype was recorded many times. V usage is TRBV11-1 and J usage is TRBJ2-7, with D perhaps being TRBD1 or TRBD2 (5 bases each). Germline assignment: CDR1 SGHAT and CDR2 FQDESV (reference sequence). The CDR3 sequence is 12 residues long. V lost 5 bases to trimming and J lost 5 bases, with 10 bases between them. This CDR3 reads CASSPGRDEQYF. CDR3 DNA: TGTGCCAGCAGCCCGGGACGGGACGAGCAGTACTTC.

The V call is TRBV27, the J call TRBJ2-7; 7 nucleotides align to TRBD1. The CDR3 sequence is 14 residues long. J gave up 3 bases and V 6 bases, and 8 bases lay outside the gene matches. Germline V CDR1 and CDR2: MNHEY, SMNVEV (reference sequence). CDR3 in DNA: TGTGCCAGCAGCCAGTATGGACAGGACTACGAGCAGTACTTC. Translation: CASSQYGQDYEQYF.

This chain joins TRBV5-1 and TRBJ2-3; D is possibly TRBD2 (6 bases). CDR1 and CDR2 from the germline V gene are SGHRS and YFSETQ. Trimming removed 0 bases at V and 9 bases at J, with 14 bases between. The CDR3 extends over 14 amino acids. CDR3 residues: CASSLGLVEETQYF. The CDR3 DNA follows: TGCGCCAGCAGCTTGGGACTAGTCGAAGAGACGCAGTATTTT.